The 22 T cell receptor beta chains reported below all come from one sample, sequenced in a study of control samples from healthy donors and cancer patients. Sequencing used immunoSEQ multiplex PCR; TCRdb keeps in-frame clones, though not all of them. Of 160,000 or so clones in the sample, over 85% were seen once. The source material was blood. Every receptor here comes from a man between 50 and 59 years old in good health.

CDR3: CASRGQPTGELFF. As DNA, the CDR3 is TGTGCCAGCAGGGGCCAACCCACCGGGGAGCTGTTTTTT. The chain employs TRBV12-3 or TRBV12-4 and TRBJ2-2; unclear D gene. The CDR3 extends over 13 amino acids. Trimming took 6 bases from V and 4 from J, leaving 9 bases between them.

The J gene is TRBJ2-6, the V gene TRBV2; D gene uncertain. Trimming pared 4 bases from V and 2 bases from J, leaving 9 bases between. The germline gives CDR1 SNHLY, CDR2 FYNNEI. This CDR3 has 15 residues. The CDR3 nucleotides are TGTGCCAGCAGTGCTTATAGTACTGGGGCCAACGTCCTGACTTTC. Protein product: CASSAYSTGANVLTF. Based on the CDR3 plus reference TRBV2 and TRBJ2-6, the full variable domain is EPEVTQTPSHQVTQMGQEVILRCVPISNHLYFYWYRQILGQKVEFLVSFYNNEISEKSEIFDDQFSVERPDGSNFTLKIRSTKLEDSAMYFCASSAYSTGANVLTFGAGSRLTVL.

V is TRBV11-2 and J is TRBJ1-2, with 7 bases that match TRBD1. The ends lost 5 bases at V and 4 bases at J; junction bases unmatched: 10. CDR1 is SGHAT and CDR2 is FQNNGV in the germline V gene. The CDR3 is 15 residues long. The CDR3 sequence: CASSLRDSSPYGYTF. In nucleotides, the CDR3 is TGTGCCAGCAGCCTTAGGGACAGTTCACCCTATGGCTACACCTTC.

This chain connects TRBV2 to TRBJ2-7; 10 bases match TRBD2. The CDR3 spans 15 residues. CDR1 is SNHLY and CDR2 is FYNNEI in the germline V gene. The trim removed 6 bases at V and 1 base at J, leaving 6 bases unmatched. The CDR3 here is CASRAGLAESYEQYF. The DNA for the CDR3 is TGTGCCAGCAGGGCCGGACTAGCGGAGTCCTACGAGCAGTACTTC.

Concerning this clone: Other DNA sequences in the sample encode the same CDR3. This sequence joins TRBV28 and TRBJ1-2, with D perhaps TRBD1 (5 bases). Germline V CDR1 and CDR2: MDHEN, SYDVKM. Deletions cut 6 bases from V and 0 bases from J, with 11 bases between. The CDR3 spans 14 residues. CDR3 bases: TGTGCCAGCAGCCTTTCGACAGCTAACTATGGCTACACCTTC. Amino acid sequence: CASSLSTANYGYTF.

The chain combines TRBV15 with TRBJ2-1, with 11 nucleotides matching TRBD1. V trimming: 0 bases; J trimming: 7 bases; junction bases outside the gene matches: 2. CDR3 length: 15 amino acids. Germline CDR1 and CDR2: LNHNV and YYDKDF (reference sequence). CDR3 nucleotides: TGTGCCACCAGCAGAGATTGGGACAGGGGGAATGAGCAGTTCTTC. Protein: CATSRDWDRGNEQFF. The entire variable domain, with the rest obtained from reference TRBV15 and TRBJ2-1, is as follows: DAMVIQNPRYQVTQFGKPVTLSCSQTLNHNVMYWYQQKSSQAPKLLFHYYDKDFNNEADTPDNFQSRRPNTSFCFLDIRSPGLGDTAMYLCATSRDWDRGNEQFFGPGTRLTVL.

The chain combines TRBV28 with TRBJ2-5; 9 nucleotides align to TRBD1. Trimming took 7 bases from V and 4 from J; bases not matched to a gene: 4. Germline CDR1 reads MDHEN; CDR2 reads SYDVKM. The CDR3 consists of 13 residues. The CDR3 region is CASITGGRETQYF. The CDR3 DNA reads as TGTGCCAGCATCACAGGGGGCCGAGAGACCCAGTACTTC.

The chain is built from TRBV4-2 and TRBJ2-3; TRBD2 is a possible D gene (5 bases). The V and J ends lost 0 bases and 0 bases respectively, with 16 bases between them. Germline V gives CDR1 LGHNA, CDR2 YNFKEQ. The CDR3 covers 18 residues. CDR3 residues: CASSQELRSGTSTDTQYF. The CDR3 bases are TGTGCCAGCAGCCAAGAGTTGAGGAGCGGAACTAGCACAGATACGCAGTATTTT.

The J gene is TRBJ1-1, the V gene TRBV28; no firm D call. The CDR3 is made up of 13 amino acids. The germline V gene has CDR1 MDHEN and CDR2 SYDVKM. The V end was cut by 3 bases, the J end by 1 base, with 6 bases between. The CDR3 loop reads CASSFQANTEAFF. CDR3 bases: TGTGCCAGCAGTTTTCAGGCGAACACTGAAGCTTTCTTT.

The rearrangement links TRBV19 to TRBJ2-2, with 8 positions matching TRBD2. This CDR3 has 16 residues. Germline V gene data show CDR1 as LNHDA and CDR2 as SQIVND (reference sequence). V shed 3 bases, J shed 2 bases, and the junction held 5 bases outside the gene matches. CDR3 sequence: CASSINGRANTGELFF. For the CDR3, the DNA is TGTGCCAGTAGTATCAACGGGAGGGCTAACACCGGGGAGCTGTTTTTT.

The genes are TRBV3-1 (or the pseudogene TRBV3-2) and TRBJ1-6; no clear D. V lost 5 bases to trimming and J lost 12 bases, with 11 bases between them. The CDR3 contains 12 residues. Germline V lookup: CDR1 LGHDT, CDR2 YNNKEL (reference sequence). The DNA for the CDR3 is TGTGCCAGCAGCTCCGACACCAGACCCCTCCACTTT. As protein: CASSSDTRPLHF.

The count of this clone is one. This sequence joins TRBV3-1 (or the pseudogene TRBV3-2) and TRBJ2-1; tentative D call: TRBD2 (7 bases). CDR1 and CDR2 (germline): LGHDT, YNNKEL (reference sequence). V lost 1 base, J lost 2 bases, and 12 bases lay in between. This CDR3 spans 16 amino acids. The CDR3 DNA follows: TGTGCCAGCAGCCAAGGTGTGGGGGGGCCCTACAATGAGCAGTTCTTC. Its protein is CASSQGVGGPYNEQFF.

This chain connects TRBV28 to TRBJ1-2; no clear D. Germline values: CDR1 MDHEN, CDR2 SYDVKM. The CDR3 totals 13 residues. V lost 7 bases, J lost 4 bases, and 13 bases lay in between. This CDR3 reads CASTSGRFYGYTF. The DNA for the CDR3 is TGTGCCAGCACCTCCGGCAGATTCTATGGCTACACCTTC.

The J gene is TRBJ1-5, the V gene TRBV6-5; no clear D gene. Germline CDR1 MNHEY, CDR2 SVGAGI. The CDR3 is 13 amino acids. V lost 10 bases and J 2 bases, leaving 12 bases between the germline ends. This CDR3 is CATGLFGNQPQHF. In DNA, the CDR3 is TGTGCCACAGGACTGTTCGGCAATCAGCCCCAGCATTTT.

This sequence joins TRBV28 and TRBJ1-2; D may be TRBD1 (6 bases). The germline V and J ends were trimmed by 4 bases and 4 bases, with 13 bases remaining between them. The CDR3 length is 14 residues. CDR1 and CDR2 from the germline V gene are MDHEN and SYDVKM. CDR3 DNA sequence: TGTGCCAGCAGTTCCGGTGGACAGAGCTATGGCTACACCTTC. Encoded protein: CASSSGGQSYGYTF.

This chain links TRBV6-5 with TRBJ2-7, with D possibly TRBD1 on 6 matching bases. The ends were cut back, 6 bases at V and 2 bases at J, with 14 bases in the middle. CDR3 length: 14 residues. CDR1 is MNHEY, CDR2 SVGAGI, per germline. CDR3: CASSRTVPPYEQYF. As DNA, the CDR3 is TGTGCCAGCAGCCGGACAGTACCGCCCTACGAGCAGTACTTC.

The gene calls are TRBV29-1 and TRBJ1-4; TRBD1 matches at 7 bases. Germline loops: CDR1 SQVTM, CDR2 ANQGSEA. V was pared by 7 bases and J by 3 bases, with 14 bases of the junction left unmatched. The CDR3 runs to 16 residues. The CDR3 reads CSAGDRAPGSNEKLFF. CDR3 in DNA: TGCAGCGCCGGGGACAGAGCTCCGGGGTCTAATGAAAAACTGTTTTTT.

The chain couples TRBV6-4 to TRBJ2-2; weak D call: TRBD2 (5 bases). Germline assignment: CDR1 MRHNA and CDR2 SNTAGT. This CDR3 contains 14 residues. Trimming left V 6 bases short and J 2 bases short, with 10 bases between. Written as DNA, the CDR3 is TGTGCCAGCAGCCCGGGGTCTAACACCGGGGAGCTGTTTTTT. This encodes CASSPGSNTGELFF.

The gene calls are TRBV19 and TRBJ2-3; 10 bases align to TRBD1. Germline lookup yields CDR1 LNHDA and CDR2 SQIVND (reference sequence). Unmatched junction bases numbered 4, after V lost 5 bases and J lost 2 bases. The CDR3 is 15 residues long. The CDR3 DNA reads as TGTGCCAGTAGTCGGACAGGGGGAATCACAGATACGCAGTATTTT. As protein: CASSRTGGITDTQYF.

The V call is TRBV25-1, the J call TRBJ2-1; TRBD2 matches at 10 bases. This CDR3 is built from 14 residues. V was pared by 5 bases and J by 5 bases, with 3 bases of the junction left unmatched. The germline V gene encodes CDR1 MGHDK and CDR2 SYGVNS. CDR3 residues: CASSLAGDHNEQFF. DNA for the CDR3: TGTGCCAGCAGTCTAGCGGGGGACCACAATGAGCAGTTCTTC.

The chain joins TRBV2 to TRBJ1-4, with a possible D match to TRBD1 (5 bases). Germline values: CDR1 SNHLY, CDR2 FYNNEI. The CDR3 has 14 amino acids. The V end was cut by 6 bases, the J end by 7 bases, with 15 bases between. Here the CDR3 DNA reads TGTGCCAGCAGCTCAGGGATTCGGGGTGAAAAACTGTTTTTT. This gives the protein CASSSGIRGEKLFF.

CDR3 sequence (DNA): TGCGCCAGCAGCTTAGGGGGGACAGGGAAAGAGACCCAGTACTTC. Its protein product is CASSLGGTGKETQYF. The chain has TRBV5-1 and TRBJ2-5, with TRBD1 matching over 9 bases. Germline values: CDR1 SGHRS, CDR2 YFSETQ. This CDR3 has 15 residues. The J segment lost 3 bases and the V segment lost 2 bases, leaving 5 bases of the junction unmatched.